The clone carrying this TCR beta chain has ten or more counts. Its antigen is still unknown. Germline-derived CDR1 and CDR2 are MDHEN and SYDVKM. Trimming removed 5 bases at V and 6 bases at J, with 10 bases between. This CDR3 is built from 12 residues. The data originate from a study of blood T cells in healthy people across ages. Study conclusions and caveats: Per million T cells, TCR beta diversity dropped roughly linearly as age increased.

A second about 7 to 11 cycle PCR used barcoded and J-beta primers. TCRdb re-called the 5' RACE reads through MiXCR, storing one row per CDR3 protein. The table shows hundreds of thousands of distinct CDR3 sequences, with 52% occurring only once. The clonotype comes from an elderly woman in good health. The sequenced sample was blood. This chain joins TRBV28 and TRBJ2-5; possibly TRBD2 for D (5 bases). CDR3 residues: CASSSGRKTQYF. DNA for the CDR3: TGTGCCAGCAGTAGCGGACGGAAGACCCAGTACTTC. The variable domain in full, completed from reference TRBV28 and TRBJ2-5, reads DVKVTQSSRYLVKRTGEKVFLECVQDMDHENMFWYRQDPGLGLRLIYFSYDVKMKEKGDIPEGYSVSREKKERFSLILESASTNQTSMYLCASSSGRKTQYFGPGTRLLVL.